These T cell receptor beta chains were read from a single sample in a study of T cell changes during pregnancy in multiple sclerosis. The protocol was immunoSEQ multiplex PCR, while the TCRdb copy is restricted to in-frame clones and leaves out a portion. The sample consists of around 100,000 clones, approximately 90% of them appearing once. Specimen: peripheral blood, collected in the third trimester of pregnancy. The receptors were gathered from a female donor with multiple sclerosis, enrolled in a pregnancy study. The CDR3 runs from the conserved cysteine through the conserved F or W. The D gene is left open where the match is weak. A row's size may be missing; if present it is once, few, many or a size class.

d_call	v_call	clone_size	j_call	cdr3_nt	cdr3_aa
TRBD2	TRBV19	.	TRBJ2-1	TGTGCCAGTAGGTTAGCGGGGGGATGGGATGAGCAGTTCTTC	CASRLAGGWDEQFF
TRBD1	TRBV5-1	.	TRBJ2-5	TGCGCCAGCAGCTTGATTGCAGGGGGTGAGACCCAGTACTTC	CASSLIAGGETQYF
TRBD1	TRBV18	.	TRBJ2-1	TGTGCCAGCTCACTGGACAGGGGGATAAATGAGCAGTTCTTC	CASSLDRGINEQFF
.	TRBV5-1	.	TRBJ2-1	TGCGCCAGCAGCTTAAGCCTGAACAATGAGCAGTTCTTC	CASSLSLNNEQFF
.	TRBV7-8	.	TRBJ2-1	TGTGCCAGCAGCGATTTCGCCGGGACAAAATCCTACAATGAGCAGTTCTTC	CASSDFAGTKSYNEQFF
.	TRBV30	.	TRBJ1-3	TGTGCCTGGAATGAGGGGCAGGGGCTAAGAAACACCATATATTTT	CAWNEGQGLRNTIYF
TRBD2	TRBV5-1	once	TRBJ2-3	TGCGCCAGCAGCGTTACTACAAGGACTAGCGGAACAGATACGCAGTATTTT	CASSVTTRTSGTDTQYF
TRBD1	TRBV6-5	once	TRBJ1-1	TGTGCCAGCAGTAACCGACAGGGTCGGAACACTGAAGCTTTCTTT	CASSNRQGRNTEAFF
.	TRBV9	.	TRBJ2-1	TGTGCCAGCAGCGTAGAGAGGGGGGGGTACAATGAGCAGTTCTTC	CASSVERGGYNEQFF
.	TRBV29-1	.	TRBJ1-3	TGCAGCGTTGACCGGGGAGACACCATATATTTT	CSVDRGDTIYF
.	TRBV28	.	TRBJ2-2	TGTGCCAGCAGTCTCTCAGGGGTAACCGGGGAGCTGTTTTTT	CASSLSGVTGELFF
.	TRBV6-5	.	TRBJ2-3	TGTGCCAGCAGTTCCCCCGGGGGAAGATTTGCAGATACGCAGTATTTT	CASSSPGGRFADTQYF
.	TRBV19	.	TRBJ1-1	TGTGCCAGTAGGTTGGAGGCCAGACGCGCCACTGAAGCTTTCTTT	CASRLEARRATEAFF
.	TRBV25-1	.	TRBJ1-4	TGTGCCAGCAGTGACCAGTCTCCAACTAATGAAAAACTGTTTTTT	CASSDQSPTNEKLFF